A single sample gave rise to the 16 T cell receptor beta chains below, sequenced in a study of regulatory T cells in long-lasting Graves disease. CDR3 regions were amplified by Arm-PCR using iRepertoire HTBI primers to build TCR beta libraries. Using its own MiXCR run on the multiplex PCR reads, TCRdb lists one record per CDR3 protein. Here the sample spans 350,000 to 550,000 distinct CDR3 sequences, 15% being singletons. Time point: newly diagnosed GD, antithyroid drugs for less than 3 months. The TCR library was prepared using RNA isolated from PBMCs. These data were also reused for a study on T cells in Graves' hyperthyroidism and ophthalmopathy.

Sequences were derived from peripheral blood mononuclear cells (PBMCs), sampled at new diagnosis, from a patient treated with antithyroid drugs. These receptors came from a woman younger than 45 with Graves disease.

At least ten counts were recorded for this clonotype. J is TRBJ1-5 and V is TRBV12-3 or TRBV12-4; TRBD1 agrees at 7 bases. V dropped 2 bases and J dropped 7; count of bases not matched to a gene: 8. This CDR3 has 15 residues. The CDR3 DNA reads TGTGCCAGCAGTTTAAGGGGGGGACAGACCCAGCCCCAGCATTTT. It is translated as CASSLRGGQTQPQHF.

The chain joins TRBV7-9 to TRBJ2-1; TRBD1 is a possible D gene (5 bases). Between the trimmed V and J ends, which lost 2 bases and 13 bases, there was a span of 12 bases. Germline V gene lookup returns CDR1 SEHNR and CDR2 FQNEAQ (reference sequence). This CDR3 contains 12 residues. CDR3 loop: CASSLTGQGQFF. Here the CDR3 DNA reads TGTGCCAGCAGCTTAACCGGCCAGGGTCAGTTCTTC. Combining the CDR3 with reference TRBV7-9 and TRBJ2-1 gives the whole variable domain DTGVSQNPRHKITKRGQNVTFRCDPISEHNRLYWYRQTLGQGPEFLTYFQNEAQLEKSRLLSDRFSAERPKGSFSTLEIQRTEQGDSAMYLCASSLTGQGQFFGPGTRLTVL.

This clonotype has at least ten counts. V usage is TRBV24-1 and J usage is TRBJ1-5; TRBD1 agrees at 11 bases. Germline V lookup: CDR1 KGHDR, CDR2 SFDVKD. J was trimmed by 6 bases and V by 3 bases; bases with no gene match: 3. The CDR3 totals 15 residues. The CDR3 loop reads CATSDRTGGSQPQHF. The CDR3 bases are TGTGCCACCAGTGATAGGACAGGGGGCAGTCAGCCCCAGCATTTT.

This chain joins TRBV10-3 and TRBJ2-3; 10 bases map to TRBD2. This CDR3 spans 15 amino acids. V shed 8 bases and J 4 bases; nucleotides not matched to a gene: 9. From germline, CDR1 is ENHRY and CDR2 SYGVKD. CDR3 protein: CAIYLAGAESDTQYF. In DNA, the CDR3 is TGTGCCATCTACCTAGCGGGGGCTGAGTCAGATACGCAGTATTTT.

This clonotype was seen many times. The CDR3 region is CASSGVGRDTQYF. The CDR3 coding sequence is TGCGCCAGCAGTGGAGTCGGCAGAGATACGCAGTATTTT. The rearrangement links TRBV10-1 to TRBJ2-3; no clear D gene. Germline CDR1 WNHNN, CDR2 SYGVQD (reference sequence). Between the trimmed V and J ends, which lost 4 bases and 5 bases, there was a span of 10 bases. The CDR3 has 13 residues.

In this sample, this clonotype turned up many times. V usage is TRBV3-1 and J usage is TRBJ2-7; maybe TRBD1 (6 bases). Germline V CDR1 and CDR2: LGHDT, YNNKEL (reference sequence). This CDR3 spans 16 amino acids. The V gene lost 1 base and the J gene lost 0 bases, with 13 bases spanning the gap. CDR3 in DNA: TGTGCCAGCAGCCAAGCAGACAGGATTACCTCCTACGAGCAGTACTTC. Its protein is CASSQADRITSYEQYF.

This chain uses TRBV5-6 with TRBJ1-5; 8 bases match TRBD1. Unmatched junction bases numbered 4, after V lost 4 bases and J lost 7 bases. Germline CDR1 and CDR2: SGHDT and YYEEEE. CDR3 length: 13 residues. The CDR3, as DNA: TGTGCCAGCAGCGCAGGGGGCAGGCAGCCCCAGCATTTT. It translates to CASSAGGRQPQHF. Variable domain in full (rest from reference TRBV5-6 and TRBJ1-5): DAGVTQSPTHLIKTRGQQVTLRCSPKSGHDTVSWYQQALGQGPQFIFQYYEEEERQRGNFPDRFSGHQFPNYSSELNVNALLLGDSALYLCASSAGGRQPQHFGDGTRLSIL.

This clonotype was seen repeatedly, ten times or more. At one of its ends the junction is not consistent with the germline gene, which may arise from a read error. The chain carries TRBV7-9 and TRBJ2-5; 8 nucleotides match TRBD2. This CDR3 has 14 residues. Germline V gene lookup returns CDR1 SEHNR and CDR2 FQNEAQ (reference sequence). The CDR3, as DNA: TGTGCCAGCAGCCTAGCGGGTGCGGGGGAGACCCAGTACTTC. The encoded protein is CASSLAGAGETQYF.

The gene calls are TRBV7-3 and TRBJ2-1, with 9 bases identical to TRBD2. The trim removed 6 bases at V and 0 bases at J, leaving 6 bases unmatched. The CDR3 is 16 amino acids. Germline loops: CDR1 SGHTA, CDR2 FQGTGA. The CDR3 DNA reads TGTGCCAGCAGTCCAGCGGGAGGAGTCTCCTACAATGAGCAGTTCTTC. Protein sequence: CASSPAGGVSYNEQFF.

The sample holds many counts of this clonotype. The CDR3 reads CASSLGAIENTEAFF. The CDR3 DNA reads TGTGCCAGCAGCTTAGGGGCAATTGAGAACACTGAAGCTTTCTTT. This chain uses TRBV7-9 with TRBJ1-1; no clear D gene. The germline gives CDR1 SEHNR, CDR2 FQNEAQ (reference sequence). With 1 base removed from V and 1 base from J, the gap between germline ends came to 10 bases. CDR3 length: 15 amino acids.

V usage is TRBV4-1 and J usage is TRBJ2-7; 10 bases are shared with TRBD2. Germline CDR1 reads MGHRA; CDR2 reads YSYEKL. The CDR3 has 17 residues. J was trimmed by 7 bases and V by 0 bases; bases with no gene match: 12. In DNA, the CDR3 is TGCGCCAGCAGCCAAGAAGCCAGGGCTAGCGGGAGAGGGGAGCAGTACTTC. Translating gives CASSQEARASGRGEQYF.

This clonotype has just a few counts. J is TRBJ2-2 and V is TRBV7-3; no firm D call. Trimming took 5 bases from V and 7 from J, leaving 14 bases between them. The CDR3 contains 14 residues. Germline-derived CDR1 and CDR2 are SGHTA and FQGTGA. CDR3 protein: CASSQGWGSGELFF. DNA for the CDR3: TGTGCCAGCAGCCAAGGATGGGGTAGCGGGGAGCTGTTTTTT.

This clonotype turned up a few times. The rearrangement uses TRBV20-1 and TRBJ2-3; either TRBD1 or TRBD2 may fit D (6 bases each). CDR1 and CDR2 (germline): DFQATT, SNEGSKA (reference sequence). The CDR3 runs 17 residues. V lost 0 bases and J lost 3, with 19 bases in between. The CDR3 DNA follows: TGCAGTGCTAGAGATCTGAAGCCTAAGGGGGGAACAGATACGCAGTATTTT. Its protein product is CSARDLKPKGGTDTQYF.

A word on this clonotype: A read error may explain this, as a much larger clone is one base away. The chain combines TRBV29-1 with TRBJ1-1, with no clear D. This CDR3 region has 10 residues. The germline V gene has CDR1 SQVTM and CDR2 ANQGSEA. Trimming left V 4 bases short and J 7 bases short, with 7 bases between. The DNA of the CDR3 is TGCAGCGTTGTTGGCGTTGAAGCTTTCTTT. Protein: CSVVGVEAFF.

This clonotype was observed many times. J is TRBJ2-7 and V is TRBV18; D unresolved. The CDR3 extends over 12 amino acids. Germline CDR1 and CDR2: KGHSH and LQKENI. V was clipped by 4 bases and J by 6 bases, with 10 bases between them. In DNA, the CDR3 is TGTGCCAGCTCACGACTGGGTGGCGAGCAGTACTTC. It codes for CASSRLGGEQYF.

The chain uses TRBV4-1 and TRBJ1-2; weak D call: TRBD1 (5 bases). Germline CDR1 MGHRA, CDR2 YSYEKL. This CDR3 comprises 17 residues. The V and J ends lost 1 base and 2 bases respectively, with 17 bases between them. The DNA for the CDR3 is TGCGCCAGCAGCCAAGGGCAGGGAGGTATGGTAAACTATGGCTACACCTTC. Translated, it gives CASSQGQGGMVNYGYTF.